The 32 T cell receptor beta chains listed next were all sequenced from one sample in a study of vaccination and CD4 T cells after COVID-19. The sample's treatment: approximately 10-day PBMC culture with coronavirus spike peptide pools or control peptides (ViraFEST assay). These receptors have no known antigen. Sequencing of DNA taken from cultured CD4+ T cells relied on the Oncomine TCR Beta short-read assay. TCRdb fed the PCR reads into MiXCR, producing one record per CDR3 protein. Of fewer than 15,000 distinct CDR3 sequences in the sample, 48% are singletons; the top ten hold about 14%. Sample: CD4+ T cells from blood, cultured in vitro. The receptors originated from a human donor who had recovered from COVID-19.

The chain carries TRBV24-1 and TRBJ2-3, with D possibly being TRBD1 or TRBD2 (5 bases each). CDR3 length: 13 residues. Germline V gene sequence: CDR1 KGHDR, CDR2 SFDVKD. V dropped 7 bases and J dropped 0 bases, with 7 bases sitting between them. The CDR3 spells CATRGPSTDTQYF. The CDR3 DNA is TGTGCCACCAGGGGACCTAGCACAGATACGCAGTATTTT.

This clonotype has only a few counts. The gene calls are TRBV7-8 and TRBJ1-1, with 9 bases aligning to TRBD1. Germline loops: CDR1 SGHVS, CDR2 FQNEAQ. With 2 bases clipped from V and 4 bases from J, the junction kept 5 bases outside the gene matches. The CDR3 runs to 15 residues. CDR3 coding DNA: TGTGCCAGCAGCTTATTGACAGGGGGTACCACTGAAGCTTTCTTT. Translating gives CASSLLTGGTTEAFF.

This chain connects TRBV6-1 to TRBJ1-5; 9 nucleotides match TRBD1. The V and J ends lost 4 bases and 3 bases, in that order; junction bases with no gene match: 4. This CDR3 region has 15 residues. CDR1 MNHNS and CDR2 SASEGT come from the germline V gene. The DNA of the CDR3 is TGTGCCAGCAGTGGGACAGGGGCGATCAATCAGCCCCAGCATTTT. This sequence encodes CASSGTGAINQPQHF.

The V and J genes are TRBV5-6 and TRBJ1-2; tentatively, D is TRBD1 (6 bases). V lost 4 bases, J lost 0 bases, and 13 bases lay in between. This CDR3 has 15 residues. The germline gives CDR1 SGHDT, CDR2 YYEEEE. Here the CDR3 DNA reads TGTGCCAGCAGCCGGCCGGACAGCCCTAACTATGGCTACACCTTC. Protein sequence: CASSRPDSPNYGYTF.

The V and J genes are TRBV20-1 and TRBJ2-7, with 9 bases that match TRBD1. Germline V gene sequence: CDR1 DFQATT, CDR2 SNEGSKA (reference sequence). The junction had 9 bases not matched to a gene; V was cut back by 4 bases and J by 2 bases. This CDR3 contains 15 residues. CDR3 region: CSAIRSGTGPYEQYF. The CDR3 DNA sequence: TGCAGTGCTATAAGGTCCGGGACAGGGCCCTACGAGCAGTACTTC.

This sequence joins TRBV10-3 and TRBJ2-7; 10 bases are a match to TRBD2. Trimming at V came to 2 bases and at J to 4 bases, leaving 14 bases not matched to a gene. The CDR3 covers 18 residues. Germline-derived CDR1 and CDR2 are ENHRY and SYGVKD. The CDR3 loop is CAISEGRASGSTRYEQYF. CDR3 in DNA: TGTGCCATCAGTGAGGGGAGGGCTAGCGGGAGTACCAGGTACGAGCAGTACTTC.

CDR3 nucleotides: TGTGCCAGCAACCGACAGGGTGGTGCAGATACGCAGTATTTT. It encodes CASNRQGGADTQYF. The chain carries TRBV2 and TRBJ2-3, with 7 bases identical to TRBD1. CDR1 and CDR2 from the germline V gene are SNHLY and FYNNEI. V lost 7 bases to trimming and J lost 4 bases; unmatched junction nucleotides: 8. The CDR3 totals 14 residues.

The rearrangement joins TRBV6-5 to TRBJ1-1; D remains unclear. The CDR3 has 13 residues. Trimming pared 1 base from V and 5 bases from J, leaving 8 bases between. Germline CDR1 and CDR2: MNHEY and SVGAGI. CDR3 region: CASSYYKETEAFF. The CDR3 DNA sequence: TGTGCCAGCAGTTACTATAAAGAGACTGAAGCTTTCTTT.

J is TRBJ1-1 and V is TRBV2; D is unclear. Germline assignment: CDR1 SNHLY and CDR2 FYNNEI. This CDR3 is 14 amino acids long. V lost 5 bases and J 3 bases, leaving 13 bases between the germline ends. CDR3 nucleotides: TGTGCCAGCAGTACCGACCGGAGGGACACTGAAGCTTTCTTT. This translates into CASSTDRRDTEAFF.

The V gene is TRBV20-1, the J gene TRBJ2-5; no clear D gene. Per the germline V gene, CDR1 is DFQATT and CDR2 is SNEGSKA (reference sequence). V was cut by 6 bases and J by 5 bases, with 16 bases left in between. This CDR3 has 13 residues. The CDR3 DNA reads as TGCAGTGCCCCCGACCGCCCCTTGGAGACCCAGTACTTC. This gives the protein CSAPDRPLETQYF.

V usage is TRBV20-1 and J usage is TRBJ1-1; 7 bases line up with TRBD1. CDR3 size: 12 residues. CDR1 and CDR2 from the germline V gene are DFQATT and SNEGSKA (reference sequence). Trimming took 3 bases from V and 3 from J; bases not matched to a gene: 1. For the CDR3, the DNA is TGCAGTGCTAGGCAGGGGGACACTGAAGCTTTCTTT. Translating gives CSARQGDTEAFF.

V and J are TRBV2 and TRBJ2-5; 8 nucleotides align to TRBD2. The CDR3 has 15 amino acids. Germline-derived CDR1 and CDR2 are SNHLY and FYNNEI. V lost 4 bases to trimming and J lost 1 base; unmatched junction nucleotides: 5. The CDR3 reads CASSGNGRAQETQYF. The CDR3 nucleotides are TGTGCCAGCAGTGGCAACGGGAGGGCCCAAGAGACCCAGTACTTC.

V usage is TRBV6-1 and J usage is TRBJ1-4; 9 nucleotides agree with TRBD1. Germline V lookup: CDR1 MNHNS, CDR2 SASEGT. The CDR3 totals 18 residues. V lost 7 bases to trimming and J lost 0 bases; unmatched junction nucleotides: 12. Written as DNA, the CDR3 is TGTGCCAGCAAACCCCCGGGACAGGGATTTGCAACTAATGAAAAACTGTTTTTT. It encodes CASKPPGQGFATNEKLFF.

This chain links TRBV7-6 with TRBJ2-7, with D possibly TRBD2 on 6 matching bases. Trimming pared 2 bases from V and 6 bases from J, leaving 11 bases between. Germline CDR1 is SGHVS and CDR2 is FNYEAQ. There are 13 residues in the CDR3. The CDR3 reads CASSLLRGGEQYF. CDR3 in DNA: TGTGCCAGCAGCTTATTGAGGGGAGGCGAGCAGTACTTC.

The gene calls are TRBV4-3 and TRBJ1-2, with a possible D match to TRBD1 (6 bases). This CDR3 contains 16 residues. The germline V and J ends were trimmed by 0 bases and 6 bases, with 17 bases remaining between them. From germline, CDR1 is LGHNA and CDR2 YSLEER. Here the CDR3 DNA reads TGCGCCAGCAGCCAAGATCCCAACAGGGAGGGGAATGGCTACACCTTC. This codes for CASSQDPNREGNGYTF.

The chain links TRBV20-1 to TRBJ1-6; 7 nucleotides agree with TRBD1. Per germline, CDR1 DFQATT and CDR2 SNEGSKA (reference sequence). The CDR3 has 14 amino acids. V was clipped by 3 bases and J by 7 bases; unmatched bases: 6. CDR3 region: CSASPGTANSPLHF. CDR3 in DNA: TGCAGTGCTAGTCCTGGGACAGCCAATTCACCCCTCCACTTT.

This rearrangement joins TRBV7-9 to TRBJ1-1, with 10 bases that match TRBD1. Trimming at V came to 3 bases and at J to 4 bases, leaving 5 bases not matched to a gene. This CDR3 spans 15 amino acids. Looked up from germline, CDR1 is SEHNR and CDR2 is FQNEAQ (reference sequence). CDR3 DNA: TGTGCCAGCAGCTTGATTTGGGACAGGGGCACTGAAGCTTTCTTT. Translated: CASSLIWDRGTEAFF.

The chain has TRBV19 and TRBJ2-7, with D perhaps assigned TRBD1 or TRBD2 (5 bases each). The V end lost 4 bases, the J end lost 2 bases, and 9 bases lay between the germline ends. The CDR3 is 13 residues long. Germline V CDR1 and CDR2: LNHDA, SQIVND (reference sequence). CDR3 coding DNA: TGTGCCAGTAGTAGGGTGGGGGCCTACGAGCAGTACTTC. It translates to CASSRVGAYEQYF.

This chain connects TRBV5-4 to TRBJ1-2; TRBD1 aligns across 8 bases. CDR3 length: 17 amino acids. The V gene end was trimmed by 3 bases and the J gene end by 0 bases; junction bases not matched to a gene: 10. From germline, CDR1 is SGHNT and CDR2 YYREEE (reference sequence). CDR3: CASSSSRDRLANYGYTF. CDR3 bases: TGTGCCAGCAGCTCCTCCCGGGACAGGCTAGCTAACTATGGCTACACCTTC.

This clonotype occurred a few times. The J gene is TRBJ1-4, the V gene TRBV10-1; tentatively, D is TRBD1 (5 bases). V was pared by 4 bases and J by 8 bases, with 14 bases between. Per the germline V gene, CDR1 is WNHNN and CDR2 is SYGVQD (reference sequence). This CDR3 is built from 14 residues. CDR3 DNA: TGCGCCAGCAGTGTATGGGGGGGGGAAGAAAAACTGTTTTTT. Encoded protein: CASSVWGGEEKLFF.

In this sample, this clonotype turned up a few times. The gene calls are TRBV7-2 and TRBJ2-3; D assignment may be TRBD1 or TRBD2 (5 bases each). This CDR3 region has 15 residues. Germline values: CDR1 SGHTA, CDR2 FQGNSA. Trimming shortened V by 3 bases and J by 5 bases, and 15 bases separated the two germline ends. The CDR3 reads CASSLRARGLDTQYF. In DNA form, the CDR3 reads TGTGCCAGCAGCTTGAGGGCAAGGGGCTTAGATACGCAGTATTTT.

The rearrangement uses TRBV2 and TRBJ2-3; 9 bases line up with TRBD2. Germline V gene sequence: CDR1 SNHLY, CDR2 FYNNEI. This CDR3 comprises 15 residues. With 3 bases clipped from V and 9 bases from J, the junction kept 10 bases outside the gene matches. CDR3 in DNA: TGTGCCAGCAGTGATTGGGCGGGGGGGCCAGGGACGCAGTATTTT. This sequence encodes CASSDWAGGPGTQYF. Complete variable domain (other parts from reference TRBV2 and TRBJ2-3): EPEVTQTPSHQVTQMGQEVILRCVPISNHLYFYWYRQILGQKVEFLVSFYNNEISEKSEIFDDQFSVERPDGSNFTLKIRSTKLEDSAMYFCASSDWAGGPGTQYFGPGTRLTVL.

This chain links TRBV12-3 or TRBV12-4 with TRBJ1-5; no reliable D call. The CDR3 loop spans 14 amino acids. Trimming took off 7 bases at V and 4 bases at J, with 14 bases between the two ends. CDR3 sequence: CASTLGGPNQPQHF. The CDR3 nucleotides read TGTGCCAGCACCCTTGGAGGGCCTAATCAGCCCCAGCATTTT.

There are a few counts of this clonotype. V and J are TRBV6-1 and TRBJ2-7; TRBD1 is a possible D gene (6 bases). The V end was cut by 6 bases, the J end by 4 bases, with 19 bases between. Germline V CDR1 and CDR2: MNHNS, SASEGT. The CDR3 runs to 15 residues. The CDR3 DNA is TGTGCCAGCAGCCCCGACAGGACTCCATTTTACGAGCAGTACTTC. Translation gives CASSPDRTPFYEQYF.

The J gene is TRBJ1-2, the V gene TRBV5-6; 9 nucleotides agree with TRBD1. CDR1 and CDR2 (germline): SGHDT, YYEEEE. V gave up 2 bases and J gave up 6 bases; unmatched junction bases: 2. This CDR3 is built from 13 residues. CDR3 in DNA: TGTGCCAGCAGCTTAGACAGGGGGAATGGCTACACCTTC. Translation gives CASSLDRGNGYTF.

This clonotype was observed a single time. The V gene is TRBV7-9, the J gene TRBJ1-5; possible D gene TRBD1, 5 bases. CDR3 length equals 14 residues. The V end was cut by 9 bases, the J end by 7 bases, with 19 bases between. Germline-derived CDR1 and CDR2 are SEHNR and FQNEAQ (reference sequence). The CDR3 DNA reads TGTGCCAGACGGGGGGGACCCCGAGACCAGCCCCAGCATTTT. It translates to CARRGGPRDQPQHF.

The chain uses TRBV27 and TRBJ1-5, with 11 bases fitting TRBD1. Germline CDR1 is MNHEY and CDR2 is SMNVEV (reference sequence). J gave up 7 bases and V 5 bases, and 16 bases lay outside the gene matches. The CDR3 has 18 amino acids. The CDR3: CASSPSGQGAKVGQPQHF. The CDR3, as DNA: TGTGCCAGCAGTCCCAGCGGACAGGGGGCGAAGGTAGGGCAGCCCCAGCATTTT.

This sequence joins TRBV18 and TRBJ2-5; D remains unclear. CDR3 length equals 11 residues. The germline CDR1 and CDR2 sequences are KGHSH and LQKENI. V dropped 5 bases and J dropped 2 bases, with 3 bases sitting between them. The CDR3 sequence is CASSTQETQYF. In nucleotides, the CDR3 is TGTGCCAGCTCAACTCAAGAGACCCAGTACTTC.

The chain has TRBV7-9 and TRBJ2-6; D is undetermined. Germline assignment: CDR1 SEHNR and CDR2 FQNEAQ (reference sequence). Trimming shortened V by 1 base and J by 4 bases, and 8 bases separated the two germline ends. The CDR3 is 15 residues long. The chain's CDR3 is CASSLEGKGANVLTF. CDR3 bases: TGTGCCAGCAGCTTAGAAGGGAAGGGGGCCAACGTCCTGACTTTC.

The chain employs TRBV7-2 and TRBJ2-7; TRBD1 matches 7 bases. CDR1 is SGHTA, CDR2 FQGNSA, per germline. V was clipped by 4 bases and J by 4 bases; unmatched bases: 4. The CDR3 spans 13 residues. The CDR3 is CASSSGQKYEQYF. The CDR3 nucleotides are TGTGCCAGCAGCTCGGGACAGAAGTACGAGCAGTACTTC.

This clonotype appeared a few times. The chain carries TRBV6-5 and TRBJ1-1; D gene ambiguous. Germline assignment: CDR1 MNHEY and CDR2 SVGAGI. This CDR3 is 13 amino acids long. The V end lost 2 bases, the J end lost 2 bases, and 6 bases lay between the germline ends. CDR3 sequence reads: CASSYEGNTEAFF. DNA of the CDR3: TGTGCCAGCAGTTACGAGGGTAACACTGAAGCTTTCTTT.

This rearrangement joins TRBV12-3 or TRBV12-4 to TRBJ1-1; tentatively, D is TRBD1 (5 bases). Trimming left V 6 bases short and J 3 bases short, with 11 bases between. The CDR3 is 13 residues long. The chain's CDR3 is CASRAQGYTEAFF. DNA for the CDR3: TGTGCCAGCAGAGCCCAGGGTTACACTGAAGCTTTCTTT.